This T cell receptor beta chain was documented in a study of T cells in Graves' hyperthyroidism and ophthalmopathy. Study-level points and caveats: Progression to ophthalmopathy was predicted a median of 6.5 months early.

What was amplified from RNA transcripts were TCR beta CDR3 regions. With the HTBI primer set, the TCR CDR3 went through a first round of RT-PCR. MiXCR, run by TCRdb on the multiplex PCR reads, gives a single entry per CDR3 protein. The sample has 450,000 to 700,000 distinct CDR3 sequences; around 42% are singletons. As for this clonotype: Its antigen is unidentified.

Orbital computed tomography, thyroid ultrasound, serum thyroxine and TRAb, and clinical symptoms together informed the diagnoses. Per germline, CDR1 MRHNA and CDR2 SNTAGT. J lost 5 bases, V lost 6 bases, and 9 bases had no gene match. This CDR3 has 15 residues. Sample: peripheral blood or thyroid tissue (not recorded which). This clonotype was sampled from an adult woman with Graves' disease, either hyperthyroidism or ophthalmopathy (not recorded which). The chain joins TRBV6-4 to TRBJ2-5, with TRBD2 matching over 10 bases. CDR3 coding DNA: TGTGCCAGCAGGAGGCTAGCGGGAGATGGGGAGACCCAGTACTTC. Translated, it gives CASRRLAGDGETQYF.